A single sample gave rise to the 2 T cell receptor beta chains below, sequenced in a study of radiation and T cells in renal cell carcinoma. Treatment denoted: 15 Gy SBRT to primary tumor, nephrectomy 4 weeks later. TCRdb keeps only in-frame clones here, not all; method: immunoSEQ multiplex PCR. The sample lists some 15,000 clones, approximately 49% occurring once. The sequenced sample was tumor tissue, obtained from a patient whose treatment included radiotherapy and nephrectomy. The origin of the receptors is a woman in her fifties or sixties with renal cell carcinoma.

This clone showed up many times. The chain employs TRBV2 and TRBJ2-3, with no clear D. V lost 6 bases to trimming and J lost 2 bases, with 9 bases between them. Looked up from germline, CDR1 is SNHLY and CDR2 is FYNNEI. This CDR3 has 13 amino acids. The CDR3 here is CASSTGPTDTQYF. The DNA for the CDR3 is TGTGCCAGCAGCACCGGCCCCACAGATACGCAGTATTTT.

The genes are TRBV6-1 and TRBJ1-2, with a weak D call TRBD1 (5 bases). The CDR3 runs 15 residues. Trimming pared 8 bases from V and 0 bases from J, leaving 16 bases between. The V gene's germline CDR1 is MNHNS and CDR2 SASEGT. The CDR3 sequence: CASLNHRGSNYGYTF. Written as DNA, the CDR3 is TGTGCCAGCCTTAATCATAGGGGCTCTAACTATGGCTACACCTTC.